Sequencing of this TCR beta chain was carried out in a study of T cell repertoires in cytomegalovirus infection. Background on the study: Recently described HLA-C-restricted plus well-studied HLA-B-restricted CMV epitopes were used. Public signatures in TCR beta pointed to CMV infection and matching HLA type. Broader study findings: Dominating the ex vivo response were TCR beta clonotypes that were CMV-specific and HLA-C-restricted. Totalled public TCR beta family frequency picked out people who carried CMV plus the relevant HLA.

Comments on this clonotype: Its antigen is as yet unknown.

The CDR3 length is 13 residues. CDR1 and CDR2 (germline): MNHEY, SVGEGT. The V end was cut by 11 bases, the J end by 3 bases, with 14 bases between. TCRdb processed the reads anew with MiXCR; each CDR3 protein has one entry. The data contain roughly 500,000 distinct CDR3 sequences, 33% of them singletons. V is TRBV6-2 or TRBV6-3 and J is TRBJ1-5; no clear D gene. The sequences come from cultured PBMCs, collected from culture after CMV antigen stimulation. The clonotype was recovered from a human donor in good health (CMV status not recorded). Some clones in this sample may be carry-over from other donors' samples. Written as DNA, the CDR3 is TGTGCCGCGGTGAGGGCGGCCAATCAGCCCCAGCATTTT. Translation gives CAAVRAANQPQHF.